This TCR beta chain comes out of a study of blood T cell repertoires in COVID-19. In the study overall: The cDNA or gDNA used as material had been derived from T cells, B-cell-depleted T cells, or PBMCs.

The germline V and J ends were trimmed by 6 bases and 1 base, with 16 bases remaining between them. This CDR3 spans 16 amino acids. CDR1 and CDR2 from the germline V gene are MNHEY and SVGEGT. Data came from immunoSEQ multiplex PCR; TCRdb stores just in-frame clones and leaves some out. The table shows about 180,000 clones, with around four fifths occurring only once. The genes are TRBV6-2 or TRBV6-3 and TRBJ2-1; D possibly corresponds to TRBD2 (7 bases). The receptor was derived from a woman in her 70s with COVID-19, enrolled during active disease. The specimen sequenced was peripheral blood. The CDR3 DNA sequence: TGTGCCAGCAGCCCTAGGGGGAGGGGGTCCTACAATGAGCAGTTCTTC. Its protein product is CASSPRGRGSYNEQFF.